This TCR beta chain was captured by sequencing in a study of Graves' ophthalmopathy and Graves' hyperthyroidism. Across the whole study: Blood was drawn at initial diagnosis, before any treatment.

TCR beta CDR3 amplification used RNA transcripts. Amplification began with first-round RT-PCR using HTBI primers, then second-round multiplex PCR was performed. TCRdb itself ran the multiplex PCR reads through MiXCR, one entry per CDR3 protein. The sample records around 670,000 distinct CDR3 sequences, 40% being singletons. This CDR3 region has 14 residues. V was shortened by 0 bases and J by 7 bases, with 15 bases between the two germline ends. CDR1 is SQVTM, CDR2 ANQGSEA, per germline. Study observations and caveats: The model's prediction of ophthalmopathy progression had about 70% sensitivity and less than 75% specificity. A roughly 83% specificity and 87.88% sensitivity were achieved by a 13-signature model that separated ophthalmopathy from stable hyperthyroidism. Blood also contained most of the expanded thyroid clonotypes above 0.001 frequency.

This clonotype was seen ten or more times. Its antigen is not known. Sequencing was done on a sample of peripheral blood. This rearrangement joins TRBV29-1 to TRBJ1-2; the D gene is possibly TRBD1 (6 bases). The TCR was taken from an adult man with Graves' ophthalmopathy. The CDR3, as DNA: TGCAGCGTTGAAGATCTAGGGGGGGGTCGTGGCTACACCTTC. Residues: CSVEDLGGGRGYTF. The whole variable domain, remainder taken from reference TRBV29-1 and TRBJ1-2, is SAVISQKPSRDICQRGTSLTIQCQVDSQVTMMFWYRQQPGQSLTLIATANQGSEATYESGFVIDKFPISRPNLTFSTLTVSNMSPEDSSIYLCSVEDLGGGRGYTFGSGTRLTVV.